A selection of T cell receptor beta chains follows, all from one sample in a study of blood T cell repertoires in COVID-19. Data came from immunoSEQ multiplex PCR; TCRdb stores just in-frame clones and leaves some out. In the table there are roughly 200,000 clones, approximately 87% of which are singletons. Specimen: peripheral blood. These receptors all come from a young woman who had recovered from COVID-19. The CDR3 runs from the conserved cysteine through the conserved F or W. D genes are given only for firm matches. Not every row has a clone size; where given, it reads once, few, many or a size class.

v_call: TRBV2; d_call: TRBD2; clone_size: NA; cdr3_length: 13; j_call: TRBJ2-1; cdr3_aa: CASISLADNEQFF; cdr3_nt: TGTGCCAGCATAAGCCTAGCGGACAATGAGCAGTTCTTC
v_call: TRBV7-9; d_call: NA; clone_size: few; cdr3_length: 12; j_call: TRBJ1-2; cdr3_aa: CASSSYNYGYTF; cdr3_nt: TGTGCCAGCAGCTCTTATAACTATGGCTACACCTTC
v_call: TRBV12-3/TRBV12-4; d_call: NA; clone_size: once; cdr3_length: 12; j_call: TRBJ2-3; cdr3_aa: CASRRGADTQYF; cdr3_nt: TGTGCCAGCAGAAGGGGTGCAGATACGCAGTATTTT
v_call: TRBV4-3; d_call: TRBD2; clone_size: NA; cdr3_length: 15; j_call: TRBJ2-1; cdr3_aa: CASSQTSGDYNEQFF; cdr3_nt: TGCGCCAGCAGCCAAACTAGCGGAGACTACAATGAGCAGTTCTTC
v_call: TRBV19; d_call: NA; clone_size: NA; cdr3_length: 15; j_call: TRBJ1-5; cdr3_aa: CASRRTLLGNQPQHF; cdr3_nt: TGTGCCAGTAGGAGGACACTACTTGGCAATCAGCCCCAGCATTTT
v_call: TRBV27; d_call: NA; clone_size: NA; cdr3_length: 16; j_call: TRBJ1-3; cdr3_aa: CASTNPGISTGNTIYF; cdr3_nt: TGTGCCAGCACCAATCCCGGGATCTCGACGGGAAACACCATATATTTT
v_call: TRBV19; d_call: NA; clone_size: NA; cdr3_length: 14; j_call: TRBJ2-5; cdr3_aa: CASSTPRREETQYF; cdr3_nt: TGTGCCAGTAGTACCCCCCGCAGGGAAGAGACCCAGTACTTC
v_call: TRBV7-9; d_call: NA; clone_size: NA; cdr3_length: 14; j_call: TRBJ2-3; cdr3_aa: CASSLEGAADTQYF; cdr3_nt: TGTGCCAGCAGCTTAGAAGGGGCCGCAGATACGCAGTATTTT
v_call: TRBV6-2/TRBV6-3; d_call: TRBD1; clone_size: NA; cdr3_length: 15; j_call: TRBJ2-7; cdr3_aa: CASSQGGTGAYEQYF; cdr3_nt: TGTGCCAGCAGCCAAGGCGGGACAGGGGCCTACGAGCAGTACTTC
v_call: TRBV9; d_call: NA; clone_size: NA; cdr3_length: 14; j_call: TRBJ2-5; cdr3_aa: CASSVGSGQETQYF; cdr3_nt: TGTGCCAGCAGCGTAGGGAGTGGACAAGAGACCCAGTACTTC
v_call: TRBV18; d_call: TRBD1; clone_size: NA; cdr3_length: 13; j_call: TRBJ2-7; cdr3_aa: CASSPTGSYEQYF; cdr3_nt: TGTGCCAGCTCACCGACAGGGTCCTACGAGCAGTACTTC
v_call: TRBV5-1; d_call: NA; clone_size: NA; cdr3_length: 12; j_call: TRBJ2-7; cdr3_aa: CASSLRDGEQYF; cdr3_nt: TGCGCCAGCAGCTTGCGCGATGGCGAGCAGTACTTC
v_call: TRBV9; d_call: TRBD1; clone_size: few; cdr3_length: 14; j_call: TRBJ1-1; cdr3_aa: CASSAQDRERRAFF; cdr3_nt: TGTGCCAGCAGCGCTCAAGACAGGGAGCGAAGGGCTTTCTTT
v_call: TRBV30; d_call: NA; clone_size: NA; cdr3_length: 14; j_call: TRBJ1-1; cdr3_aa: CAWISGVGGTEAFF; cdr3_nt: TGTGCCTGGATCTCAGGGGTCGGCGGCACTGAAGCTTTCTTT
v_call: TRBV19; d_call: NA; clone_size: once; cdr3_length: 16; j_call: TRBJ2-1; cdr3_aa: CASSPFFLQDYNEQFF; cdr3_nt: TGTGCCAGTAGTCCCTTCTTCCTCCAGGATTACAATGAGCAGTTCTTC